This entry features one T cell receptor (beta chain) sequence. The target antigen is unknown. cDNA libraries for TCR beta contained unique molecular identifiers. Each CDR3 protein is one row after TCRdb ran MiXCR on the PCR reads. The profile shows around 200,000 distinct CDR3 sequences, around 30% of them singletons. The record originates from a study of post-analysis software for immune sequencing data. On the study more broadly: The disease courses covered relapsing-remitting, secondary progressive and progressive-relapsing multiple sclerosis. Findings of the study overall: Under the F measure, samples that were prepared in one batch clustered strongly together. Higher frequency in patients than in controls was seen for roughly 5 TRBV segments, with TRBV5-6, TRBV5-1 and TRBV20-1 among them. Among multiple sclerosis patients, normalized Chao1 diversity was significantly below that of controls.

The germline CDR1 and CDR2 sequences are SGHDT and YYEEEE. CDR3 length: 16 amino acids. V lost 0 bases and J lost 0, with 12 bases in between. The TCR comes from a girl aged 2 to 17 with multiple sclerosis. The rearrangement links TRBV5-6 to TRBJ1-1; weak D call: TRBD1 (5 bases). Sequenced input: blood. The CDR3 spells CASSLAQTALNTEAFF. In DNA, the CDR3 is TGTGCCAGCAGCTTGGCCCAGACAGCGTTGAACACTGAAGCTTTCTTT. The full variable domain, in which reference TRBV5-6 and TRBJ1-1 provide the parts outside the CDR3, is DAGVTQSPTHLIKTRGQQVTLRCSPKSGHDTVSWYQQALGQGPQFIFQYYEEEERQRGNFPDRFSGHQFPNYSSELNVNALLLGDSALYLCASSLAQTALNTEAFFGQGTRLTVV.